This T cell receptor beta chain was sequenced in a study of blood T cell repertoires in COVID-19. Overall study: From the United States, Italy and Spain came samples of acute and convalescent COVID-19. PBMCs, B-cell-depleted T cells, or T cells provided the cDNA or gDNA that made up the material.

Germline V gene data show CDR1 as LGHDT and CDR2 as YNNKEL (reference sequence). The CDR3 loop spans 14 amino acids. Unmatched junction bases numbered 7, after V lost 8 bases and J lost 4 bases. Clones were read by immunoSEQ multiplex PCR, and TCRdb kept only the in-frame ones, dropping some. In the table there are about 64,000 clones, approximately 80% of which are singletons. The chain recombines TRBV3-1 (or the pseudogene TRBV3-2) with TRBJ2-3, with 9 bases identical to TRBD2. The sample was peripheral blood. The clonotype was recovered from a man aged 55 to 70 with COVID-19, enrolled during active disease. The DNA of the CDR3 is TGTGCCAGCGTCCTAGCGGGATACCCAGATACGCAGTATTTT. It specifies CASVLAGYPDTQYF.